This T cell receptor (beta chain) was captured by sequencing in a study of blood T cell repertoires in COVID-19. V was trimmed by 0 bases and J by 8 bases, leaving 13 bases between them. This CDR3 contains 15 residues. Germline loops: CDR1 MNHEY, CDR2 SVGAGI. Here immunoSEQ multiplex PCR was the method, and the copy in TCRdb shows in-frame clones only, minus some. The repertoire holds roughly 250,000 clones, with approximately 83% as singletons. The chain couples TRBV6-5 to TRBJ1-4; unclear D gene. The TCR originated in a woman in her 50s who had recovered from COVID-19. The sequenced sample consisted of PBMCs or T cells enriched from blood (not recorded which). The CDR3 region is CASSYSYLRSEKLFF. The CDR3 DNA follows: TGTGCCAGCAGTTACTCTTATCTTCGTAGCGAAAAACTGTTTTTT.